Listed here are 17 T cell receptor beta chains from one sample, sequenced in a study of PD-1 blockade in mismatch repair-deficient tumors (dated by TCRdb to the late 2010s). The library was made by the immunoSEQ multiplex PCR assay. TCRdb provides this immuneACCESS table in a form limited to in-frame rearrangements. Some clones are lacking; in checked studies, under half of them reflect an unresolved V gene, and why the rest are absent is not known. This sample lists about 22,000 clones; roughly 81% were detected once. The ten largest clones capture over 15% of the sample. Sample: peripheral blood, taken 2 weeks after starting pembrolizumab. The receptors were gathered from an adult with mismatch repair-deficient cancer.

The rearrangement uses TRBV5-1 and TRBJ1-2; D gene uncertain. CDR1 and CDR2 (germline): SGHRS, YFSETQ. The germline V and J ends were trimmed by 1 base and 4 bases, with 17 bases remaining between them. The CDR3 is made up of 16 amino acids. The CDR3 coding sequence is TGCGCCAGCAGCTTGTATAAATTCTTATGGCTCTATGGCTACACCTTC. Its translation is CASSLYKFLWLYGYTF.

The chain recombines TRBV29-1 with TRBJ2-1; 15 positions agree with TRBD2. The CDR3 is 14 amino acids. Trimming took 3 bases from V and 6 from J; bases not matched to a gene: 0. CDR1 and CDR2 from the germline V gene are SQVTM and ANQGSEA. The CDR3 sequence is CSVEGLAGGNEQFF. CDR3 bases: TGCAGCGTTGAGGGACTAGCGGGAGGCAATGAGCAGTTCTTC.

CDR3 residues: CAWSSRRGREKLFF. The CDR3 nucleotides are TGTGCCTGGAGTTCCCGCAGGGGAAGGGAAAAACTGTTTTTT. V and J are TRBV30 and TRBJ1-4; tentatively, D is TRBD1 (6 bases). This CDR3 region has 14 residues. Germline CDR1 reads GTSNPN; CDR2 reads SVGIG (reference sequence). Trimming removed 2 bases at V and 8 bases at J, with 15 bases between.

The CDR3 reads CASSYKTGGAFGYTF. Written as DNA, the CDR3 is TGTGCCAGCAGTTATAAAACAGGGGGCGCCTTTGGCTACACCTTC. The gene calls are TRBV6-5 and TRBJ1-2; 9 bases match TRBD1. V gave up 3 bases and J gave up 7 bases; unmatched junction bases: 9. In germline, CDR1 is MNHEY, CDR2 SVGAGI. CDR3 size: 15 residues.

This clone was counted only a few times. The chain has TRBV6-6 and TRBJ2-7, with 9 bases fitting TRBD1. The CDR3 extends over 15 amino acids. Germline CDR1 is MNHNY and CDR2 is SVGAGI (reference sequence). The V gene end was trimmed by 0 bases and the J gene end by 2 bases; junction bases not matched to a gene: 2. The CDR3 DNA follows: TGTGCCAGCAGTTACTCTGGGACAGGGACCTACGAGCAGTACTTC. Protein product: CASSYSGTGTYEQYF.

This chain joins TRBV18 and TRBJ2-3, with D tentatively TRBD1 (5 bases). The CDR3 has 14 residues. The ends were cut back, 4 bases at V and 5 bases at J, with 13 bases in the middle. Germline V gives CDR1 KGHSH, CDR2 LQKENI. The CDR3 bases are TGTGCCAGCTCACTGGGCAGGGCCATAGATACGCAGTATTTT. It is translated as CASSLGRAIDTQYF.

The J gene is TRBJ2-1, the V gene TRBV2; a weak D match, TRBD2 (5 bases). CDR1 and CDR2 (germline): SNHLY, FYNNEI. V lost 3 bases and J 1 base, leaving 13 bases between the germline ends. The CDR3 totals 16 residues. CDR3 DNA sequence: TGTGCCAGCAGTGACGGGGTAGGCTCATCCTACAATGAGCAGTTCTTC. Amino acid sequence: CASSDGVGSSYNEQFF. The full variable domain, in which reference TRBV2 and TRBJ2-1 provide the parts outside the CDR3, is EPEVTQTPSHQVTQMGQEVILRCVPISNHLYFYWYRQILGQKVEFLVSFYNNEISEKSEIFDDQFSVERPDGSNFTLKIRSTKLEDSAMYFCASSDGVGSSYNEQFFGPGTRLTVL.

The CDR3 protein is CASSLENGRTGTYGYTF. In nucleotides, the CDR3 is TGTGCCAGCAGCTTAGAAAACGGACGGACAGGCACCTATGGCTACACCTTC. This chain joins TRBV7-8 and TRBJ1-2; TRBD1 aligns across 7 bases. V was pared by 1 base and J by 4 bases, with 12 bases of the junction left unmatched. Per germline, CDR1 SGHVS and CDR2 FQNEAQ. The CDR3 length is 17 residues.

This clone appeared once. V usage is TRBV21-1 and J usage is TRBJ2-1. TRBV21-1 is recorded as a pseudogene. The CDR3 is made up of 14 amino acids. As DNA, the CDR3 is TGTGCCAGCAGCAAAGGGCAGTCTACCAATGAGCAGTTCTTC. It is translated as CASSKGQSTNEQFF.

The V call is TRBV6-5, the J call TRBJ2-1, with a weak D call TRBD1 (6 bases). Trimming took off 6 bases at V and 7 bases at J, with 13 bases between the two ends. The CDR3 loop spans 13 amino acids. From germline, CDR1 is MNHEY and CDR2 SVGAGI. CDR3: CASSIQGKNEQFF. CDR3 sequence (DNA): TGTGCCAGCAGCATACAGGGAAAGAATGAGCAGTTCTTC.

This chain connects TRBV18 to TRBJ2-5; the D is unclear. This CDR3 has 13 amino acids. From germline, CDR1 is KGHSH and CDR2 LQKENI. V was trimmed by 3 bases and J by 4 bases, leaving 9 bases between them. CDR3: CASSPGGPETQYF. In nucleotides, the CDR3 is TGTGCCAGCTCACCGGGCGGCCCAGAGACCCAGTACTTC.

The chain joins TRBV19 to TRBJ1-5; D gene uncertain. Germline V lookup: CDR1 LNHDA, CDR2 SQIVND (reference sequence). Between the trimmed V and J ends, which lost 5 bases and 6 bases, there was a span of 11 bases. The CDR3 runs to 13 residues. The CDR3 bases are TGTGCCAGTAGTGACAAGGTAGCTCAGCCCCAGCATTTT. It codes for CASSDKVAQPQHF.

The CDR3 here is CASSFGGDNSPLHF. The CDR3 DNA is TGTGCCAGCAGCTTCGGGGGGGATAATTCACCCCTCCACTTT. The chain uses TRBV5-4 and TRBJ1-6, with TRBD1 as a possible D gene (5 bases). CDR3 size: 14 residues. Trimming removed 2 bases at V and 5 bases at J, with 8 bases between. CDR1 is SGHNT and CDR2 is YYREEE in the germline V gene (reference sequence).

This chain links TRBV5-1 with TRBJ2-1; 10 nucleotides align to TRBD1. The CDR3 is 17 residues long. V was pared by 0 bases and J by 3 bases, with 6 bases of the junction left unmatched. Per the germline V gene, CDR1 is SGHRS and CDR2 is YFSETQ. DNA for the CDR3: TGCGCCAGCAGCTTGGCCGGGACAGGGGTTTTCTACAATGAGCAGTTCTTC. Amino acids: CASSLAGTGVFYNEQFF.

The chain joins TRBV6-6 to TRBJ2-2; D remains ambiguous. The V end was cut by 7 bases, the J end by 3 bases, with 9 bases between. There are 13 residues in the CDR3. Germline V lookup: CDR1 MNHNY, CDR2 SVGAGI (reference sequence). CDR3 DNA: TGTGCCAGCACCCCAGGCTACACCGGGGAGCTGTTTTTT. It translates to CASTPGYTGELFF.

The rearrangement links TRBV5-1 to TRBJ1-1; no firm D call. The CDR3 is made up of 12 amino acids. Germline V gene lookup returns CDR1 SGHRS and CDR2 YFSETQ. V shed 1 base and J shed 7 bases, with 8 bases lying between them. The CDR3 here is CASSLIAGEAFF. In DNA form, the CDR3 reads TGCGCCAGCAGCTTGATCGCCGGTGAAGCTTTCTTT. Full variable domain (remainder filled in from reference TRBV5-1 and TRBJ1-1): KAGVTQTPRYLIKTRGQQVTLSCSPISGHRSVSWYQQTPGQGLQFLFEYFSETQRNKGNFPGRFSGRQFSNSRSEMNVSTLELGDSALYLCASSLIAGEAFFGQGTRLTVV.

This clone is classed as medium-sized. The DNA of the CDR3 is TGTGCCAGCAGCCCAAGGGGGAACTACAATGAGCAGTTCTTC. Its translation is CASSPRGNYNEQFF. The chain uses TRBV7-9 and TRBJ2-1, with D maybe TRBD1 (6 bases). V lost 5 bases to trimming and J lost 3 bases, with 11 bases between them. There are 14 residues in the CDR3. The germline CDR1 and CDR2 sequences are SEHNR and FQNEAQ (reference sequence).